One T cell receptor beta chain is described in this entry. Germline-derived CDR1 and CDR2 are KGHSH and LQKENI. V was clipped by 4 bases and J by 5 bases, with 15 bases between them. The CDR3 loop spans 15 amino acids. This sample is part of a study of blood T cell repertoires in COVID-19. At the level of the study: Specimens from acute and convalescent COVID-19 originated in the United States, Italy and Spain.

In the original workflow: Scientists estimated how many nucleated cells there were by amplifying reference gene primers. Generated by immunoSEQ multiplex PCR, the TCRdb table keeps only in-frame clones and is missing some. That table is the source of V, J and clone size, and D and trimming were worked out from the DNA. The sample lists 27,000 or so clones; roughly 85% were seen once. This TCR derives from a woman between 45 and 65 years old with active COVID-19. J is TRBJ2-1 and V is TRBV18, with D perhaps TRBD2 (5 bases). The sequencing input was peripheral blood. As DNA, the CDR3 is TGTGCCAGCTCACGGACTGCCGGTGGCCACAATGAGCAGTTCTTC. It yields the protein CASSRTAGGHNEQFF.